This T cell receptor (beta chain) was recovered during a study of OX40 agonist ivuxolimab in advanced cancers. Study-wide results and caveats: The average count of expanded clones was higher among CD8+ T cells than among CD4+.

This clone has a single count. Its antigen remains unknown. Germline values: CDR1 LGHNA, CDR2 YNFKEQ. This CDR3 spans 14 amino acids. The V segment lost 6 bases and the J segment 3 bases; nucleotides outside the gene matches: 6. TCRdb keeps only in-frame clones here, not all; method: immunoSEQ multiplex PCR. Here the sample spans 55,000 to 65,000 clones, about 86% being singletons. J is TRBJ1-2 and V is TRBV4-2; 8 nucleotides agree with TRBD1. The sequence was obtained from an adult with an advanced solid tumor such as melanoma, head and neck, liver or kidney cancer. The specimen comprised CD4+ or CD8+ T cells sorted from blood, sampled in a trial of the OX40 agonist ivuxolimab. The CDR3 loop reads CASSSPDRDYGYTF. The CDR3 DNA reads TGTGCCAGCAGTTCCCCGGACAGGGACTATGGCTACACCTTC.